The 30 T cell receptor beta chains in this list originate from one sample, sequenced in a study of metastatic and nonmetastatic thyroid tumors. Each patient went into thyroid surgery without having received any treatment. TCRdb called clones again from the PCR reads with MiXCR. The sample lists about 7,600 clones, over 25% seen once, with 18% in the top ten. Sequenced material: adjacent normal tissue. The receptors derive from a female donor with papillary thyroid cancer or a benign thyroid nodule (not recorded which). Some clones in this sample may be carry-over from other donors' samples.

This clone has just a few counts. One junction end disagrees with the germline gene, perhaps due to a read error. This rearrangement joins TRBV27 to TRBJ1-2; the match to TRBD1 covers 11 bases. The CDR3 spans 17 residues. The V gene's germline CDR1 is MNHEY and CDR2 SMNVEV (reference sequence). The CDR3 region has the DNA TGTGCCAGCAGTTCGGGACAGGGGGGCACGATTCTCTATGGCTACGACTTC. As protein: CASSSGQGGTILYGYDF.

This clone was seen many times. The CDR3 protein is CATKSASVGIDTQYF. The CDR3 DNA reads TGTGCCACCAAATCGGCGAGCGTCGGTATAGATACGCAGTATTTT. The chain couples TRBV5-4 to TRBJ2-3; D is undetermined. The V gene's germline CDR1 is SGHNT and CDR2 YYREEE (reference sequence). The V end was cut by 9 bases, the J end by 5 bases, with 22 bases between. The CDR3 spans 15 residues. The full variable domain, completed using reference TRBV5-4 and TRBJ2-3, is ETGVTQSPTHLIKTRGQQVTLRCSSQSGHNTVSWYQQALGQGPQFIFQYYREEENGRGNFPPRFSGLQFPNYSSELNVNALELDDSALYLCATKSASVGIDTQYFGPGTRLTVL.

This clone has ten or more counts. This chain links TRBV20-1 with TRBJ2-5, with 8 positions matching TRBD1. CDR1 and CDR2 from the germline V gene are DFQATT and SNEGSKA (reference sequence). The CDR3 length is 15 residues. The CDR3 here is CSASSVQGALETQYF. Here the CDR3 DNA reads TGCAGCGCTTCCTCGGTCCAGGGGGCATTGGAGACCCAGTACTTC.

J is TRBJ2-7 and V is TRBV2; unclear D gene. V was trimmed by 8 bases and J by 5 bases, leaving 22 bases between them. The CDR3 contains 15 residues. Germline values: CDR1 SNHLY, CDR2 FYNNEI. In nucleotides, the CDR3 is TGTGCCAGCGGTAAGGACCGCTTAGTGATCCACGAGCAGTACGTC. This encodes CASGKDRLVIHEQYV.

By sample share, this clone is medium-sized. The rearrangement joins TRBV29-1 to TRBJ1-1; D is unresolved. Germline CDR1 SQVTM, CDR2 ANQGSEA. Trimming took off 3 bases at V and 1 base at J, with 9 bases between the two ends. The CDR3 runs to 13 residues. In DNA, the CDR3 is TGCAGCGTTGAGTCACATACGAACACTGAAGCTTTCTTT. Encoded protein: CSVESHTNTEAFF.

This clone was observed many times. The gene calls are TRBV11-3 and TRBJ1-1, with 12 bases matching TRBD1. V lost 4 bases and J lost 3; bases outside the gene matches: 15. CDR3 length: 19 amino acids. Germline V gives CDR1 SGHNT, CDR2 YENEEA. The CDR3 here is CASSSGTGGWALRDTEAFF. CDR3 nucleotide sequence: TGTGCCAGCAGCTCCGGGACAGGGGGCTGGGCTTTAAGGGACACTGAAGCTTTCTTT.

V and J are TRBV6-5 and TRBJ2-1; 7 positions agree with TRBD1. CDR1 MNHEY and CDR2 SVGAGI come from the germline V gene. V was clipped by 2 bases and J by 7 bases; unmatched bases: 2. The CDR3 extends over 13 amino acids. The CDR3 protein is CASSYGTVNEQFF. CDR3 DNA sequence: TGTGCCAGCAGTTACGGGACAGTTAATGAGCAGTTCTTC.

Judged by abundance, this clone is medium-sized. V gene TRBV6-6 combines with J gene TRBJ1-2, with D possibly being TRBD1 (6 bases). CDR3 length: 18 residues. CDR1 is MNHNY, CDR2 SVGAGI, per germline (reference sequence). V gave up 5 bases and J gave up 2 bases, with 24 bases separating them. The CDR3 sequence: CASSPPSGLRGGNYGYTF. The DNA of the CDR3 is TGTGCCAGCAGTCCCCCTAGCGGACTCAGGGGAGGAAACTATGGCTACACCTTC.

Here the CDR3 DNA reads TGTGCCTGGAAAACAGGAGGAGGCTACACCTTC. Its translation is CAWKTGGGYTF. J is TRBJ1-2 and V is TRBV30; a possible D gene is TRBD1 (5 bases). The germline gives CDR1 GTSNPN, CDR2 SVGIG (reference sequence). The V gene lost 4 bases and the J gene lost 8 bases, with 11 bases spanning the gap. The CDR3 is 11 residues long. Filled out from reference TRBV30 and TRBJ1-2, the complete variable domain reads SQTIHQWPATLVQPVGSPLSLECTVEGTSNPNLYWYRQAAGRGLQLLFYSVGIGQISSEVPQNLSASRPQDRQFILSSKKLLLSDSGFYLCAWKTGGGYTFGSGTRLTVV.

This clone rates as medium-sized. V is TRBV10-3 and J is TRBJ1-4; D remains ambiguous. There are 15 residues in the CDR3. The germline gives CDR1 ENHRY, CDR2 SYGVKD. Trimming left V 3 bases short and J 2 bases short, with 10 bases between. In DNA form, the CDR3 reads TGTGCCATCAGTGAAGCAAGTCGGACTAATGAAAAACTGTTTTTT. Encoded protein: CAISEASRTNEKLFF.

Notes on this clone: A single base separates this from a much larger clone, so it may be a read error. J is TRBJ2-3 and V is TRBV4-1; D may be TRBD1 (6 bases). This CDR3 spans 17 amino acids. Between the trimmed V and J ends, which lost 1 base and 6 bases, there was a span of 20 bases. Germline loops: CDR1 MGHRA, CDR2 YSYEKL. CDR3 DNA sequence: TGCGCCAGCAGCCAAGTACTACAGGGCCCGTGTGGGGATACGCAGTATTTT. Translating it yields CASSQVLQGPCGDTQYF.

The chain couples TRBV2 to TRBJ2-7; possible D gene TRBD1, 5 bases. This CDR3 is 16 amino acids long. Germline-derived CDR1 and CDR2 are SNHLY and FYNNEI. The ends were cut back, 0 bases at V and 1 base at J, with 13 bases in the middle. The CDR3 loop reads CASSEAHGGASYEQYF. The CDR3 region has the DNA TGTGCCAGCAGTGAAGCGCATGGTGGGGCATCCTACGAGCAGTACTTC. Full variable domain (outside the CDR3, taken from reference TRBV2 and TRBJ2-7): EPEVTQTPSHQVTQMGQEVILRCVPISNHLYFYWYRQILGQKVEFLVSFYNNEISEKSEIFDDQFSVERPDGSNFTLKIRSTKLEDSAMYFCASSEAHGGASYEQYFGPGTRLTVT.

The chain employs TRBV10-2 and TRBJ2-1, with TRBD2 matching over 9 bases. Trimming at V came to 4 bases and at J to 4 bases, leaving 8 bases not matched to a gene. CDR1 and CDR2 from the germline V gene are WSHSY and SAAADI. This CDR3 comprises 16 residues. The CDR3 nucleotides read TGCGCCAGCAGTGGTTCTGCTAGCGGGATGTACAATGAGCAGTTCTTC. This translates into CASSGSASGMYNEQFF.

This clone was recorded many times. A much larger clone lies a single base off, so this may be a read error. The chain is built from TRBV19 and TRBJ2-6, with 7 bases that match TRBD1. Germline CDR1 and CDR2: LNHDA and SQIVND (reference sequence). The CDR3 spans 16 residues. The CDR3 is CASSTSRGLGVNVLTF. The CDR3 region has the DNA TGTGCCAGTAGTACCTCGAGGGGGCTGGGGGTCAACGTCCTGACTTTC.

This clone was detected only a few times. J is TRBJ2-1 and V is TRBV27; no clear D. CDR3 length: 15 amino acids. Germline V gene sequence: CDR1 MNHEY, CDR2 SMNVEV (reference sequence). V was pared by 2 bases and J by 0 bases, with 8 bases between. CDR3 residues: CASSLGLFSYNEQFF. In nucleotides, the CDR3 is TGTGCCAGCAGTTTAGGGCTGTTCTCCTACAATGAGCAGTTCTTC.

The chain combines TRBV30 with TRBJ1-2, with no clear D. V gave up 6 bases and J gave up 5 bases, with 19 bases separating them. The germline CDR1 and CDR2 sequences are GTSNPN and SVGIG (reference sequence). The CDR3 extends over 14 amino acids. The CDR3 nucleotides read TGTGCCTGTGACCACGGCGGGGTGGGATATGGCTACACCTTC. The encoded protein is CACDHGGVGYGYTF. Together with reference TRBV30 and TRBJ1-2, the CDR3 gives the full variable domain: SQTIHQWPATLVQPVGSPLSLECTVEGTSNPNLYWYRQAAGRGLQLLFYSVGIGQISSEVPQNLSASRPQDRQFILSSKKLLLSDSGFYLCACDHGGVGYGYTFGSGTRLTVV.

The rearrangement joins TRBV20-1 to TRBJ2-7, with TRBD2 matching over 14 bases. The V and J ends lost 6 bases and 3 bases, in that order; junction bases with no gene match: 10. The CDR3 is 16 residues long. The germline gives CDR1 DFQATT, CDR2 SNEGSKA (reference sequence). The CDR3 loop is CSALGTSGSVSYEQYF. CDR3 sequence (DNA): TGCAGTGCCCTGGGGACTAGCGGGAGTGTAAGCTACGAGCAGTACTTC.

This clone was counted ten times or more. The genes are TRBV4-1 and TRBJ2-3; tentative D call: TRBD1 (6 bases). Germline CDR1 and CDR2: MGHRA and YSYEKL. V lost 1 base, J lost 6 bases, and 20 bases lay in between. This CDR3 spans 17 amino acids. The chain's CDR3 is CASSQVLQGPGGDTQYF. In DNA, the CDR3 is TGCGCCAGCAGCCAAGTACTACAGGGCCCGGGTGGGGATACGCAGTATTTT.

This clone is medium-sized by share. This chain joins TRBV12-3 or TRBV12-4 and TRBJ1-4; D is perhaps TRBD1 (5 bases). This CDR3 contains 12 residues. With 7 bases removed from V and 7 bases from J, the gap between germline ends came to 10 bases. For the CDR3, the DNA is TGTGCCAGCACTGGGGGGGGTGAAAAACTGTTTTTT. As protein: CASTGGGEKLFF.

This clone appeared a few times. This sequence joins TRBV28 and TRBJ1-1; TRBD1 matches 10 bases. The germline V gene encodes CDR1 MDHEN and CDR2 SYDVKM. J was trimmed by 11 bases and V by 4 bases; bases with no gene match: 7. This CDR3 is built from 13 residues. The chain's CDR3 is CASSSLDRGEAFF. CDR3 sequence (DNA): TGTGCCAGCAGTTCATTGGACAGGGGGGAGGCTTTCTTT.

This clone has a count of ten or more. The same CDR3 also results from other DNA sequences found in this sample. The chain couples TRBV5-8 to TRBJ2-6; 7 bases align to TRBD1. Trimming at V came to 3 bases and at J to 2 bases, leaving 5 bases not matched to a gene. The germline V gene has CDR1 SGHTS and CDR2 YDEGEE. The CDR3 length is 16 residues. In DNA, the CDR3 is TGTGCCAGCAGCTCCCAGGGGGTAGCTGGGGCCAACGTCCTGACTTTC. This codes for CASSSQGVAGANVLTF.

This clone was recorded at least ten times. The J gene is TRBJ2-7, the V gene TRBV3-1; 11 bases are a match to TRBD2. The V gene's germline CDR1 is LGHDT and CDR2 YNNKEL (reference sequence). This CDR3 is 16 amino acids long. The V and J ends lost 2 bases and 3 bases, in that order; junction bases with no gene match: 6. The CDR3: CASSQIGGTSGYEQYF. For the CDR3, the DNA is TGTGCCAGCAGCCAAATTGGGGGGACTAGCGGCTACGAGCAGTACTTC.

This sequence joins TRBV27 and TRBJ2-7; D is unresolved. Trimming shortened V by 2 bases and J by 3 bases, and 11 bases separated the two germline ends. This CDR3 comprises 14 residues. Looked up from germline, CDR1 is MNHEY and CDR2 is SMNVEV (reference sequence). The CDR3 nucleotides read TGTGCCAGCAGTTTACGAGTACCAAACTACGAGCAGTACTTC. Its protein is CASSLRVPNYEQYF.

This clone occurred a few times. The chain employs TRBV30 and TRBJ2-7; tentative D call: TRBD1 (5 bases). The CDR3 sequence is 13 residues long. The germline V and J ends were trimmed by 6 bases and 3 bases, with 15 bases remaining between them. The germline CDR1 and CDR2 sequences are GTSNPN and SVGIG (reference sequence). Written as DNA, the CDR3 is TGTGCCTGTAAGGGGTTCAGGAGCTACGAGCAGTACTTC. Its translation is CACKGFRSYEQYF.

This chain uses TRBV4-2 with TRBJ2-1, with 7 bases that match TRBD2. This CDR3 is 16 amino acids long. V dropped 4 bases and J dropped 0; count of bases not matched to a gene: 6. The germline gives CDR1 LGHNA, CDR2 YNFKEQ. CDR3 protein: CASSPQRGASYNEQFF. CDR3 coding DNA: TGTGCCAGCAGCCCCCAGCGGGGTGCCTCCTACAATGAGCAGTTCTTC.

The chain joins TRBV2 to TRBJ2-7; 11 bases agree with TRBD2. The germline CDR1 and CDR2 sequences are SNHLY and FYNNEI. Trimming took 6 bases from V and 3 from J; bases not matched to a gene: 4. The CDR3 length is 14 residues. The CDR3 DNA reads TGTGCCAGCAGACCGGGACTAGCGGTCTACGAGCAGTACTTC. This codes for CASRPGLAVYEQYF.

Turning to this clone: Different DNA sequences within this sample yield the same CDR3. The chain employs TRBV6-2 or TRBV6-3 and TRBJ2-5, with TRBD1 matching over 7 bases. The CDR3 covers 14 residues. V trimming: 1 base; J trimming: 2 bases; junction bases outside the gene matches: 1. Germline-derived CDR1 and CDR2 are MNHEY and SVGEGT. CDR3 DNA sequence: TGTGCCAGCAGTTACTGGGGACAGCAAGAGACCCAGTACTTC. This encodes CASSYWGQQETQYF.

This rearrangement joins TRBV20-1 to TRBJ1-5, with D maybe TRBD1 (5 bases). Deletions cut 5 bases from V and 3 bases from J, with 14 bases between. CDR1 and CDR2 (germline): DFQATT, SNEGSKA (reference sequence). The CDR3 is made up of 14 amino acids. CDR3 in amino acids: CSAGQGPSNQPQHF. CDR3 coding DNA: TGCAGTGCTGGGCAGGGTCCTTCCAATCAGCCCCAGCATTTT.

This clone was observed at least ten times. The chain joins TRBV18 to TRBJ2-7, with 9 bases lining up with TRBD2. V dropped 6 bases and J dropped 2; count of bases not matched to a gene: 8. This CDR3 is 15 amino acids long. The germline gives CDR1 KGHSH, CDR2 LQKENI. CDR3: CASSQGLAPTYEQYV. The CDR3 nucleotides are TGTGCCAGCTCGCAAGGACTAGCGCCAACCTACGAGCAGTACGTC.

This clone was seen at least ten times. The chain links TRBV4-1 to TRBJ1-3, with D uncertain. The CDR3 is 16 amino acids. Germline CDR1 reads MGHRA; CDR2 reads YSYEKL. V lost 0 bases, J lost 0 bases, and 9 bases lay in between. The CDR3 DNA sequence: TGCGCCAGCAGCCAAGACCCAGGTTACTCTGGAAACACCATATATTTT. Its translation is CASSQDPGYSGNTIYF.